The rows below give T cell receptor beta chains drawn from one sample of a study of blood T cells in healthy people across ages. Each CDR3 protein gets one entry after TCRdb re-called the 5' RACE reads with MiXCR. The profile shows around 800,000 distinct CDR3 sequences, about 45% of them singletons. Sequencing was carried out using blood. Receptors originate from a man older than 75 in good health. The CDR3 runs from the conserved cysteine through the conserved F or W. Fields, in order: D gene, J gene, V gene, clone size, CDR3 protein, CDR3 DNA. D genes are given only for firm matches. Only some rows state a clone size, as once, few, many or a class for expanded clones.

D: NA
J: TRBJ2-3
V: TRBV7-2
size: few
CDR3: CASSSHRGRPTDTQYF
DNA: TGTGCCAGCAGCTCCCACCGGGGGCGGCCCACAGATACGCAGTATTTT

D: TRBD1
J: TRBJ1-6
V: TRBV20-1
size: NA
CDR3: CSARGPANSPLHF
DNA: TGCAGTGCCAGGGGGCCAGCTAATTCACCCCTCCACTTT

D: NA
J: TRBJ1-2
V: TRBV6-5
size: NA
CDR3: CASSPGPLYRGYTF
DNA: TGTGCCAGCAGCCCGGGACCCCTTTATCGGGGCTACACCTTC

D: TRBD2
J: TRBJ2-3
V: TRBV4-1
size: few
CDR3: CASSQEGSGKGDTQYF
DNA: TGCGCCAGCAGCCAAGAAGGTAGCGGGAAGGGGGATACGCAGTATTTT

D: TRBD2
J: TRBJ2-3
V: TRBV6-6
size: few
CDR3: CASSYPSGRAADTQYF
DNA: TGTGCCAGCAGTTACCCTAGCGGGAGGGCTGCAGATACGCAGTATTTT

D: NA
J: TRBJ2-5
V: TRBV18
size: few
CDR3: CASSPTDEETQYF
DNA: TGTGCCAGCTCCCCCACGGACGAAGAGACCCAGTACTTC

D: NA
J: TRBJ2-5
V: TRBV3-1
size: NA
CDR3: CASSQDGRLEGIETQYF
DNA: TGTGCCAGCAGCCAAGACGGGAGACTAGAGGGGATAGAGACCCAGTACTTC

D: TRBD1
J: TRBJ2-3
V: TRBV5-5
size: many
CDR3: CASSFPTGGITDTQYF
DNA: TGTGCCAGCAGCTTCCCGACAGGGGGGATCACAGATACGCAGTATTTT

D: NA
J: TRBJ1-4
V: TRBV28
size: few
CDR3: CASSSPGRATNEKLFF
DNA: TGTGCCAGCAGTTCCCCCGGTAGGGCAACTAATGAAAAACTGTTTTTT

D: NA
J: TRBJ1-2
V: TRBV21-1
size: NA
CDR3: CASSNGDREYGYTF
DNA: TGTGCCAGCAGCAATGGGGACAGGGAATATGGCTACACCTTC

D: TRBD2
J: TRBJ2-7
V: TRBV6-6
size: few
CDR3: CASSYSSGGPYEQYF
DNA: TGTGCCAGCAGTTACTCTTCGGGAGGGCCCTACGAGCAGTACTTC

D: TRBD2
J: TRBJ2-3
V: TRBV3-1
size: NA
CDR3: CASSQVYGDRGADTQYF
DNA: TGTGCCAGCAGCCAGGTCTATGGGGACCGGGGGGCAGATACGCAGTATTTT

D: NA
J: TRBJ1-5
V: TRBV27
size: NA
CDR3: CASSPAGGMGNQPQHF
DNA: TGTGCCAGCAGTCCCGCGGGGGGGATGGGCAATCAGCCCCAGCATTTT

D: NA
J: TRBJ2-2
V: TRBV10-3
size: few
CDR3: CAISESSGDTGELFF
DNA: TGTGCCATCAGTGAGTCGAGTGGGGACACCGGGGAGCTGTTTTTT

D: NA
J: TRBJ1-4
V: TRBV12-3/TRBV12-4
size: NA
CDR3: CASTGVVAFEKLFF
DNA: TGTGCCAGCACCGGGGTAGTGGCGTTTGAAAAACTGTTTTTT

D: NA
J: TRBJ2-7
V: TRBV20-1
size: NA
CDR3: CSAREVGGHYEQYF
DNA: TGCAGTGCTAGGGAGGTGGGCGGTCACTACGAGCAGTACTTC

D: TRBD1
J: TRBJ1-1
V: TRBV29-1
size: NA
CDR3: CSVALTPGTGGIAFF
DNA: TGCAGCGTTGCCCTAACGCCCGGGACAGGGGGCATAGCTTTCTTT

D: NA
J: TRBJ2-3
V: TRBV28
size: NA
CDR3: CASSLGPDLDTQYF
DNA: TGTGCCAGCAGTTTAGGCCCAGACTTAGATACGCAGTATTTT

D: TRBD2
J: TRBJ2-7
V: TRBV20-1
size: NA
CDR3: CSATPPLAGAYEQYF
DNA: TGCAGTGCTACCCCCCCCCTAGCGGGGGCCTACGAGCAGTACTTC

D: TRBD2
J: TRBJ2-5
V: TRBV20-1
size: once
CDR3: CSAHPGGGRETQYF
DNA: TGCAGTGCTCACCCGGGGGGGGGCAGAGAGACCCAGTACTTC

D: NA
J: TRBJ1-3
V: TRBV14
size: NA
CDR3: CASSQKFGASGNTIYF
DNA: TGTGCCAGCAGCCAAAAATTCGGTGCCTCTGGAAACACCATATATTTT

D: NA
J: TRBJ2-3
V: TRBV5-1
size: NA
CDR3: CASSVNGRTDTQYF
DNA: TGCGCCAGCAGCGTCAATGGACGCACAGATACGCAGTATTTT

D: NA
J: TRBJ2-2
V: TRBV10-3
size: NA
CDR3: CAISGFRADANTGELFF
DNA: TGTGCCATCAGTGGGTTTAGAGCGGACGCGAACACCGGGGAGCTGTTTTTT

D: NA
J: TRBJ2-3
V: TRBV20-1
size: NA
CDR3: CSARGHKGADTQYF
DNA: TGCAGTGCTAGAGGTCATAAGGGGGCAGATACGCAGTATTTT

D: TRBD1
J: TRBJ1-5
V: TRBV4-1
size: NA
CDR3: CASSQGQGSNQPQHF
DNA: TGCGCCAGCAGCCAAGGACAGGGATCAAATCAGCCCCAGCATTTT

D: NA
J: TRBJ2-3
V: TRBV27
size: NA
CDR3: CASSPYERGSTDTQYF
DNA: TGTGCCAGCAGTCCCTACGAAAGGGGTAGCACAGATACGCAGTATTTT

D: NA
J: TRBJ1-6
V: TRBV20-1
size: few
CDR3: CSARGTVDGSPLHF
DNA: TGCAGTGCCAGAGGGACGGTGGACGGTTCACCCCTCCACTTT

D: NA
J: TRBJ2-7
V: TRBV7-8
size: many
CDR3: CASSRLYNEQYF
DNA: TGTGCCAGCAGCCGATTGTACAATGAGCAGTACTTC

D: TRBD1
J: TRBJ1-1
V: TRBV20-1
size: many
CDR3: CSAPGQARTGEAFF
DNA: TGCAGTGCTCCGGGACAGGCCCGAACGGGTGAAGCTTTCTTT

D: NA
J: TRBJ1-5
V: TRBV20-1
size: NA
CDR3: CSARKLDQPQHF
DNA: TGCAGTGCTAGAAAATTGGATCAGCCCCAGCATTTT

D: NA
J: TRBJ1-2
V: TRBV4-3
size: NA
CDR3: CASSQEPGRANYGYTF
DNA: TGCGCCAGCAGCCAAGAACCAGGGCGGGCTAACTATGGCTACACCTTC

D: NA
J: TRBJ2-7
V: TRBV20-1
size: once
CDR3: CSASPRDKIYEQYF
DNA: TGCAGTGCTAGCCCCCGGGACAAAATCTACGAGCAGTACTTC

D: TRBD2
J: TRBJ2-1
V: TRBV27
size: few
CDR3: CASSPVLASGRSYNEQFF
DNA: TGTGCCAGCAGTCCGGTTCTGGCTAGCGGGAGATCCTACAATGAGCAGTTCTTC

D: NA
J: TRBJ1-4
V: TRBV20-1
size: few
CDR3: CSAIDRANEKLFF
DNA: TGCAGTGCTATCGACAGAGCTAATGAAAAACTGTTTTTT

D: NA
J: TRBJ2-7
V: TRBV20-1
size: NA
CDR3: CSAPLRDPPSFEQYF
DNA: TGCAGTGCCCCTCTCCGGGACCCGCCTTCATTCGAGCAGTACTTC

D: NA
J: TRBJ2-7
V: TRBV12-3/TRBV12-4
size: NA
CDR3: CASTTVTDYISSYEQYF
DNA: TGTGCCAGCACCACCGTAACAGACTACATTAGCTCCTACGAGCAGTACTTC

D: NA
J: TRBJ1-2
V: TRBV21-1
size: NA
CDR3: CASSSTGTGGDGYTF
DNA: TGTGCCAGCAGCTCGACCGGGACAGGGGGCGATGGCTACACCTTC

D: TRBD1
J: TRBJ1-6
V: TRBV3-1
size: NA
CDR3: CASSQDTGTDSPLHF
DNA: TGTGCCAGCAGCCAAGATACCGGGACAGATTCACCCCTCCACTTT

D: NA
J: TRBJ2-1
V: TRBV7-2
size: NA
CDR3: CASSSGPITYNEQFF
DNA: TGTGCCAGCAGCTCGGGACCTATAACCTACAATGAGCAGTTCTTC

D: TRBD2
J: TRBJ2-7
V: TRBV5-1
size: few
CDR3: CASSESQAGVGEQYF
DNA: TGCGCCAGCAGTGAATCTCAAGCGGGAGTCGGCGAGCAGTACTTC

D: TRBD2
J: TRBJ2-1
V: TRBV20-1
size: NA
CDR3: CSARDDLAGHYNEQFF
DNA: TGCAGTGCTAGAGATGACCTAGCGGGTCACTACAATGAGCAGTTCTTC

D: NA
J: TRBJ2-2
V: TRBV20-1
size: NA
CDR3: CSARGARAPNTGELFF
DNA: TGCAGCGCTAGAGGTGCCAGGGCCCCGAACACCGGGGAGCTGTTTTTT

D: TRBD1
J: TRBJ1-5
V: TRBV7-2
size: few
CDR3: CASSWDRDGNQPQHF
DNA: TGTGCCAGCAGCTGGGACAGGGACGGCAATCAGCCCCAGCATTTT

D: NA
J: TRBJ1-2
V: TRBV29-1
size: few
CDR3: CSGGQGEGYTF
DNA: TGCAGCGGGGGGCAGGGTGAAGGCTACACCTTC

D: NA
J: TRBJ2-1
V: TRBV7-2
size: NA
CDR3: CASSLTSQGFGRYNEQFF
DNA: TGTGCCAGCAGCTTAACGTCACAGGGGTTCGGGAGGTACAATGAGCAGTTCTTC

D: NA
J: TRBJ1-2
V: TRBV10-3
size: NA
CDR3: CAILAGVNGRKSGYTF
DNA: TGTGCCATCTTGGCAGGGGTAAATGGTAGAAAGAGTGGCTACACCTTC

D: NA
J: TRBJ2-7
V: TRBV7-2
size: many
CDR3: CASSEVNEQYF
DNA: TGTGCCAGCTCGGAAGTGAACGAGCAGTACTTC